This T cell receptor (beta chain) originates from a study of technical replicates of blood from several donors. Produced via immunoSEQ multiplex PCR; TCRdb's table is partial and in-frame only. This table holds tens of thousands of clones, approximately 94% found once. This CDR3 comprises 16 residues. Germline assignment: CDR1 SGDLS and CDR2 YYNGEE. Losses at the gene ends were 0 bases for V and 2 bases for J; bases not matched to a gene: 4. The TCR sequence derives from a human donor in good health. The chain combines TRBV9 with TRBJ2-7, with TRBD1 matching 11 bases. Sequenced sample: T cells isolated from PBMCs. The CDR3: CASSVAMGQGAYEQYF. The CDR3, as DNA: TGTGCCAGCAGCGTAGCAATGGGACAGGGGGCCTACGAGCAGTACTTC.